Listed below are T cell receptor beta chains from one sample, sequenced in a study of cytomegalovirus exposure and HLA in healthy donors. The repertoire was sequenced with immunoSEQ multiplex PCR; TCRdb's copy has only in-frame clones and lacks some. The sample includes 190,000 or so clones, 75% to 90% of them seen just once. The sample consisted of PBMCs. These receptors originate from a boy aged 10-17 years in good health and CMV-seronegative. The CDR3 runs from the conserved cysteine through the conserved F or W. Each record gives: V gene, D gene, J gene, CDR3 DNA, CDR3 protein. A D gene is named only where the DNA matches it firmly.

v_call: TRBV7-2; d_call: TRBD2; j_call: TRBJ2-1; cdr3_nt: TGTGCCAGCAGACGACTAGCGGGAGGAGGTGAGCAGTTCTTC; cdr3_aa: CASRRLAGGGEQFF
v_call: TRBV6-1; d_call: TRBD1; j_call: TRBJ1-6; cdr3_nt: TGTGCCAGCACTCTGGACAGGGGCAATTCACCCCTCCACTTT; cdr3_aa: CASTLDRGNSPLHF
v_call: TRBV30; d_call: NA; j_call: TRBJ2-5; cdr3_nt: TGTGCCTGGTCCGGGTACCCCCAAGAGACCCAGTACTTC; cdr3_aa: CAWSGYPQETQYF
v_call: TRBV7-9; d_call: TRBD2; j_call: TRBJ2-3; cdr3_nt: TGTGCCAGCAGCACTAGCGGGAGCCCCACAGATACGCAGTATTTT; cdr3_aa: CASSTSGSPTDTQYF
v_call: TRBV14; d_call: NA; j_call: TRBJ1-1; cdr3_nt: TGTGCCAGCAGCCAAGTCCCCTTATTGAACACTGAAGCTTTCTTT; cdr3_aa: CASSQVPLLNTEAFF
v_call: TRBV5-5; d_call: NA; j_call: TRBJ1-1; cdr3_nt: TGTGCCAGCAGCTTCTCGGGGGAAGGAGCTTTCTTT; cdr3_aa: CASSFSGEGAFF
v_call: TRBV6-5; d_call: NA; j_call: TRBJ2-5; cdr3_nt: TGTGCCAGCAGTTACTCACCCAGGGGGACCCAGTACTTC; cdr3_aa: CASSYSPRGTQYF
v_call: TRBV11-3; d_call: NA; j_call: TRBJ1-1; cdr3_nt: TGTGCCAGCAGCAATTCCCCGGGGGGGATGGCTGAAGCTTTCTTT; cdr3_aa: CASSNSPGGMAEAFF
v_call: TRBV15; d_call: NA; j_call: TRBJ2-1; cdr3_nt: TGTGCCACCAGCAATTTAGCCCCACTCGTGTTTCACAATGAGCAGTTCTTC; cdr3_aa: CATSNLAPLVFHNEQFF
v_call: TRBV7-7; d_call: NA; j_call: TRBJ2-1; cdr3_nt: TGTGCTAGCAGCCCTACCCCTGGGCTAAATGAGCAGTTCTTC; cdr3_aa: CASSPTPGLNEQFF
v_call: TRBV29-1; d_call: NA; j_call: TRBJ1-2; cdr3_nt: TGCAGCGTTGAGGAGGGGGGGATTTACTATGGCTACACCTTC; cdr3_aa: CSVEEGGIYYGYTF
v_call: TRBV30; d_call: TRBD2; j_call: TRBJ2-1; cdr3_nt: TGTGCCTGGACCGAGGGACTAGCGGGAAATGAGCAGTTCTTC; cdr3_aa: CAWTEGLAGNEQFF
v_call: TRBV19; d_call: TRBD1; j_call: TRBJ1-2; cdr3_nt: TGTGCCAGTAGTATAGGGGACAGGATCTATGGCTACACCTTC; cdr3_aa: CASSIGDRIYGYTF
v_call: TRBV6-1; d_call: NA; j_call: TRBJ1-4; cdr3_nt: TGTGCCAGCAGTGAAGTCCCGGGACGGAGGGATGAAAAACTGTTTTTT; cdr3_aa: CASSEVPGRRDEKLFF
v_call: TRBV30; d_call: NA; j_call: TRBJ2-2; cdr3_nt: TGTGCCTGGAGTGAACTACACACCGGGGAGCTGTTTTTT; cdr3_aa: CAWSELHTGELFF
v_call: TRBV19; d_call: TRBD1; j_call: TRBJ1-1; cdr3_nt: TGTGCCAGTAGTACGCTCCGGGACAGGGCCACTGAAGCTTTCTTT; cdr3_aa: CASSTLRDRATEAFF
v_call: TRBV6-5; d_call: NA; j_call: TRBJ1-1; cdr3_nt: TGTGCCAGCAGTTTAAGAGTCGGGACTGAAGCTTTCTTT; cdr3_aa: CASSLRVGTEAFF